This TCR beta chain was recorded in a study of T cell responses to AZD1222 COVID-19 vaccine. The wider study: Whether given at about 4 or about 12 weeks, second doses were pooled. Overall study findings and caveats: Clonal diversity may have been underestimated, and the donors were mostly white British, with more females than males. None of the repertoires were sampled until the peak T cell response had passed.

To note about this clone: Antigen: not known.

In germline, CDR1 is LGHNA, CDR2 YNFKEQ. V gave up 4 bases and J gave up 1 base; unmatched junction bases: 7. The CDR3 covers 16 residues. The method was immunoSEQ multiplex PCR; TCRdb's version includes in-frame clones alone and lacks a portion of them. This table holds under 150,000 clones, 91% found once. This receptor was taken from an adult in good health. The chain joins TRBV4-2 to TRBJ2-3; 8 bases map to TRBD2. Sequencing was performed on peripheral blood, taken on day 0 of AZD1222 vaccination. CDR3 DNA sequence: TGTGCCAGCAGCCCCCGGGGAGCGGGGGGCACAGATACGCAGTATTTT. It yields the protein CASSPRGAGGTDTQYF.